This TCR beta chain was identified during a study of blood T cell repertoires in COVID-19. Trimming cost V 1 base and J 4 bases; bases outside gene matches: 4. Per the germline V gene, CDR1 is MGHRA and CDR2 is YSYEKL. CDR3 size: 16 residues. Using immunoSEQ multiplex PCR, the repertoire was profiled, and TCRdb retains in-frame clones only, with some absent. This table holds tens of thousands of clones, roughly nine tenths found once. The rearrangement links TRBV4-1 to TRBJ2-4, with 10 bases lining up with TRBD1. Material for sequencing was peripheral blood. This sequence originates from a man in his forties or fifties with COVID-19, enrolled during active disease. The CDR3: CASSQGQGARKNIQYF. The CDR3 nucleotides read TGCGCCAGCAGCCAAGGACAGGGGGCTCGGAAAAACATTCAGTACTTC.